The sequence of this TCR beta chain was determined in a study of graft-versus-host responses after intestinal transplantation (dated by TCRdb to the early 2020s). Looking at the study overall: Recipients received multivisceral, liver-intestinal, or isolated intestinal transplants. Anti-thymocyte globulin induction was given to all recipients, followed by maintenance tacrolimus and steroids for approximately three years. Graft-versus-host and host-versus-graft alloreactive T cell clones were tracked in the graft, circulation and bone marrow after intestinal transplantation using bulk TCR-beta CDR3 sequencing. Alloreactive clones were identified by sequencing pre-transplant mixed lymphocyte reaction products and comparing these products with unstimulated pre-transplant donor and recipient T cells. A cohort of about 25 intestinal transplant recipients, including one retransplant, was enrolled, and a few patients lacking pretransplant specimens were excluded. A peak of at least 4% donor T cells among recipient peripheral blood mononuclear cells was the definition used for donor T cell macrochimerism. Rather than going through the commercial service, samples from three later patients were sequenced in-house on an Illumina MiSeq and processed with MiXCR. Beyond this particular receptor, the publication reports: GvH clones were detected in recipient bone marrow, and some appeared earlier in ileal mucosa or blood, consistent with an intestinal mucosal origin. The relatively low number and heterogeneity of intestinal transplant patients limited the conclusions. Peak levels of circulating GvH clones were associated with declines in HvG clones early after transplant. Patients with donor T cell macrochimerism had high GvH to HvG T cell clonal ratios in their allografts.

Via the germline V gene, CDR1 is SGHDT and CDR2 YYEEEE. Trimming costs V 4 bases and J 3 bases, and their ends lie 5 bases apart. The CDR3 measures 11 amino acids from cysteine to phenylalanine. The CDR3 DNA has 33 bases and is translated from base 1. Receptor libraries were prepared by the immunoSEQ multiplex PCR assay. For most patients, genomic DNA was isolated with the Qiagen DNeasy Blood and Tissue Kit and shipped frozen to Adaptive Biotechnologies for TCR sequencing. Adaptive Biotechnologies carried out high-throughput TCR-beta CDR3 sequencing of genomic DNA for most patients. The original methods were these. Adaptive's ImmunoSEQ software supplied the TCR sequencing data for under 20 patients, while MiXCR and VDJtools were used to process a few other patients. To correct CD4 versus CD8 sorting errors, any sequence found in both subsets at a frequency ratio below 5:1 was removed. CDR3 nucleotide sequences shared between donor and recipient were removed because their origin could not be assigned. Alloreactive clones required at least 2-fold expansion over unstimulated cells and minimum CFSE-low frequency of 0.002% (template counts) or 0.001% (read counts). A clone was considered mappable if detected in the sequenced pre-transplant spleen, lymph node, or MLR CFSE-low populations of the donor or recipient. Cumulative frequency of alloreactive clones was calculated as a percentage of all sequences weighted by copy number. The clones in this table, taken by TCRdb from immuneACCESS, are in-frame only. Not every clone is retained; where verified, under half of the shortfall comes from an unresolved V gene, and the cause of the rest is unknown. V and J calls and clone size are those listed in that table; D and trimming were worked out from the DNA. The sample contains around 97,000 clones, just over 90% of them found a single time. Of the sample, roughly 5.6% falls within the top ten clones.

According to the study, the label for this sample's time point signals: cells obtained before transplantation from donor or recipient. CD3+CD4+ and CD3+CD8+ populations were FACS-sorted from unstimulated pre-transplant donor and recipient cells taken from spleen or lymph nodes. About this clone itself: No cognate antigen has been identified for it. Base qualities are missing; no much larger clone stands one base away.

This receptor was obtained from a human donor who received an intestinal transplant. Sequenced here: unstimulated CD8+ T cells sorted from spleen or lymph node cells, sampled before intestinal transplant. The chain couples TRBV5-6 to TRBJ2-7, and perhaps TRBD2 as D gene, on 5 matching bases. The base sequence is TGTGCCAGCAGCGCGGGCTACGAGCAGTACTTC. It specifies CASSAGYEQYF.